This TCR beta chain was sequenced during a study of OX40 agonist ivuxolimab in advanced cancers. Study overall: Ivuxolimab, which is an agonistic anti-OX40 (CD134) antibody, was administered to the patients.

The V and J ends lost 2 bases and 11 bases respectively, with 9 bases between them. CDR3 length: 11 amino acids. The germline gives CDR1 SGHAT, CDR2 FQNNGV. Some clones are missing from TCRdb's copy, which holds only in-frame ones; the method was immunoSEQ multiplex PCR. The table has roughly 70,000 clones, around four fifths seen once; the top ten hold about 0.42%. The sample was CD4+ or CD8+ T cells sorted from blood, taken in a trial of the OX40 agonist ivuxolimab. The chain uses TRBV11-2 and TRBJ1-1, with D possibly matching TRBD1 (5 bases). The TCR was taken from an adult with an advanced solid tumor such as melanoma, head and neck, liver or kidney cancer. The CDR3 reads CASSLSRAAFF. In DNA form, the CDR3 reads TGTGCCAGCAGCTTATCCAGGGCGGCTTTCTTT.